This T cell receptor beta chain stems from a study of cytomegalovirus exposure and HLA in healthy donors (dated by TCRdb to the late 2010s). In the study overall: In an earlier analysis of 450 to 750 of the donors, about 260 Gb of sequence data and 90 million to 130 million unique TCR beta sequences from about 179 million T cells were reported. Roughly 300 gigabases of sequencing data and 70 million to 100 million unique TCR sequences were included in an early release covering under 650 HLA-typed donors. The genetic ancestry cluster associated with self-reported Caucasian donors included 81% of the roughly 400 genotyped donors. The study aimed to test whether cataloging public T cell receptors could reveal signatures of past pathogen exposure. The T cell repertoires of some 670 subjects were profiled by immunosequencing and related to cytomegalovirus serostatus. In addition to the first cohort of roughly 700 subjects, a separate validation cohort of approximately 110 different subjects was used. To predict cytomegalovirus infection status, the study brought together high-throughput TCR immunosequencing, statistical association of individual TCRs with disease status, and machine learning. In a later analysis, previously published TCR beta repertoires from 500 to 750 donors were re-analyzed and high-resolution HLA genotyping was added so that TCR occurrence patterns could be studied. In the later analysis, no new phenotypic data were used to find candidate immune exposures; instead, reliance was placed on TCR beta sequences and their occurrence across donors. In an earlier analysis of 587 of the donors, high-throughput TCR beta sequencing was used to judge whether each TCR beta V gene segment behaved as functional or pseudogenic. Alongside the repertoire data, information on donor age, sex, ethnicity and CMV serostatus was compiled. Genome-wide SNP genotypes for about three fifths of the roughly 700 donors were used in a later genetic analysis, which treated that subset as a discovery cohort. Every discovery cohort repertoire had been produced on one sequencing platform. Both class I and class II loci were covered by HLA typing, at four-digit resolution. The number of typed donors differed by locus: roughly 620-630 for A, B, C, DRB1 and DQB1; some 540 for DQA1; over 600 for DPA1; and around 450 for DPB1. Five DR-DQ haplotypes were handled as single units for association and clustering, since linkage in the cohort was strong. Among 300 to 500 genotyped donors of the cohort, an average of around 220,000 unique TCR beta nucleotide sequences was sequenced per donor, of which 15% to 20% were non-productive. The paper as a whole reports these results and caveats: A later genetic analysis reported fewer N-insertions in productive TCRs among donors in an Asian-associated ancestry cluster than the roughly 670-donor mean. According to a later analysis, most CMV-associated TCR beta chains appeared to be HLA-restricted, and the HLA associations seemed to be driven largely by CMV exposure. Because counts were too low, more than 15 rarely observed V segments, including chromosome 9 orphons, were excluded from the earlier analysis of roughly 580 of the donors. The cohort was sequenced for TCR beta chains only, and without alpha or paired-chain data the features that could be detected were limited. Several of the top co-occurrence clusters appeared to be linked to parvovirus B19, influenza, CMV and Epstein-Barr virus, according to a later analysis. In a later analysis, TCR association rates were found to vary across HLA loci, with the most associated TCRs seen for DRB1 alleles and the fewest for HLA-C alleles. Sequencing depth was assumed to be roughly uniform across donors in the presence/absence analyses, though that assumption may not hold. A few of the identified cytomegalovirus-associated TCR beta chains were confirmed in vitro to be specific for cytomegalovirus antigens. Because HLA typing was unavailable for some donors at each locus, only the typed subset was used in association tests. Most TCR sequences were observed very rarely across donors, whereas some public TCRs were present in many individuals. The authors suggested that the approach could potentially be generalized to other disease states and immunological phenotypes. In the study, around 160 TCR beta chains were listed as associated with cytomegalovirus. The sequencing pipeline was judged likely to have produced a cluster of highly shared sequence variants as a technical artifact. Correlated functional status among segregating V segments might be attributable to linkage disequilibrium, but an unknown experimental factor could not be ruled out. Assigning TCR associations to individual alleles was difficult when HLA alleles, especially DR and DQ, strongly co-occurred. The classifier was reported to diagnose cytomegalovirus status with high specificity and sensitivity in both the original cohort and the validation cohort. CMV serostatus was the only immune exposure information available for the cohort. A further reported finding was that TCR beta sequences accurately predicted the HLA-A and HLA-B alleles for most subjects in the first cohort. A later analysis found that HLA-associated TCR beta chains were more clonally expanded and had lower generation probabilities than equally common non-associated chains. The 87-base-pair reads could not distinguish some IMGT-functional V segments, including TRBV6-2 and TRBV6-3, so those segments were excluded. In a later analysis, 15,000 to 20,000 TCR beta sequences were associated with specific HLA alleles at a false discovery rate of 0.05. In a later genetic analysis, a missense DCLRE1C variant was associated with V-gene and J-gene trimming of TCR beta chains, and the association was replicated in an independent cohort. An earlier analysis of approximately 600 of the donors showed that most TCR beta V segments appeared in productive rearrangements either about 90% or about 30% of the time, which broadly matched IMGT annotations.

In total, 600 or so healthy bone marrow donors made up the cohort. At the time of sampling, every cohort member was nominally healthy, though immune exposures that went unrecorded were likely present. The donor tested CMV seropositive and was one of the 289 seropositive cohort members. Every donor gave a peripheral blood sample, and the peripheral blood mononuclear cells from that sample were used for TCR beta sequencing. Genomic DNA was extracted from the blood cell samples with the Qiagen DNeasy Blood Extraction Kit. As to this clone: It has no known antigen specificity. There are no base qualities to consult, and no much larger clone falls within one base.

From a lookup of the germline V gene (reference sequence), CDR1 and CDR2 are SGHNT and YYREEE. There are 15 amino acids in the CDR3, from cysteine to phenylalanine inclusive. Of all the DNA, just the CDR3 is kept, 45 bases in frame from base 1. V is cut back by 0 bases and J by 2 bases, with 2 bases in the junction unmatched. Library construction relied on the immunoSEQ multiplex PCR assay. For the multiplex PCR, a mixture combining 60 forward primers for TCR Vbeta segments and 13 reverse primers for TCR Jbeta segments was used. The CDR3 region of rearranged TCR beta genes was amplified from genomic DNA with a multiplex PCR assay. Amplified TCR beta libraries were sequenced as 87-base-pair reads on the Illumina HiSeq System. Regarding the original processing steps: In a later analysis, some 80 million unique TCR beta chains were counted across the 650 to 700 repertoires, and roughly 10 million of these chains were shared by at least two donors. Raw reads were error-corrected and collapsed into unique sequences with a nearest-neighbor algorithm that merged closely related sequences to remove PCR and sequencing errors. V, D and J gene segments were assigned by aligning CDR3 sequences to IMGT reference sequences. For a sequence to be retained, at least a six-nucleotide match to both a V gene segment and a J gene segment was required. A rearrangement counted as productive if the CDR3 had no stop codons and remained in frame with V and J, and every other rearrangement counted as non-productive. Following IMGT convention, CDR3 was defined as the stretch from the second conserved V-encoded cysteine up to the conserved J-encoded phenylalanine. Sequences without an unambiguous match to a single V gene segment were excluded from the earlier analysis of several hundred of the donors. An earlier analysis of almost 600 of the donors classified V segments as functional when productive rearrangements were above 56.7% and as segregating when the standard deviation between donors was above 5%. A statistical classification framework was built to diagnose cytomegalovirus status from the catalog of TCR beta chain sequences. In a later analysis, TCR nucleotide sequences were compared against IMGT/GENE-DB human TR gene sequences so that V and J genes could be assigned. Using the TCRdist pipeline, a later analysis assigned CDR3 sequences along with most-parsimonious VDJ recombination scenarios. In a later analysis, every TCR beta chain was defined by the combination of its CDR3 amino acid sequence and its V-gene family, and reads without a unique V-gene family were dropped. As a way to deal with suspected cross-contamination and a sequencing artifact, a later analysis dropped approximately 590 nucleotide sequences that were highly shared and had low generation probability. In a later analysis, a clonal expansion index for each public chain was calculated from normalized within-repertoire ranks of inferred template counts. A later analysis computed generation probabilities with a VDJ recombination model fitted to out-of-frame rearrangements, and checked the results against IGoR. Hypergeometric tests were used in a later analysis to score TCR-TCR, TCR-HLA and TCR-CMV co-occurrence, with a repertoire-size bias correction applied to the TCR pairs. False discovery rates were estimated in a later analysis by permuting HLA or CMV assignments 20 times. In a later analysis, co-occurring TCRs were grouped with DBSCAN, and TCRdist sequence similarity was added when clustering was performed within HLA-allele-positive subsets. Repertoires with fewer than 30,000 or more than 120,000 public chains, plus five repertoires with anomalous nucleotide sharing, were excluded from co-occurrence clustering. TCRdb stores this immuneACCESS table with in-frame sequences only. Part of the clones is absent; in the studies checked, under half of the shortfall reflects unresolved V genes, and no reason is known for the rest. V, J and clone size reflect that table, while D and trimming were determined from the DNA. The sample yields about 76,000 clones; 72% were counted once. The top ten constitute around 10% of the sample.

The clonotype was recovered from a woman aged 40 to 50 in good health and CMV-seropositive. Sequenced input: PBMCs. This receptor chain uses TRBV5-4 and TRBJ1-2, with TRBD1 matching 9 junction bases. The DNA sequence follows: TGTGCCAGCAGCTTGGGGGACAGGGACAACTATGGCTACACCTTC. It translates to CASSLGDRDNYGYTF.